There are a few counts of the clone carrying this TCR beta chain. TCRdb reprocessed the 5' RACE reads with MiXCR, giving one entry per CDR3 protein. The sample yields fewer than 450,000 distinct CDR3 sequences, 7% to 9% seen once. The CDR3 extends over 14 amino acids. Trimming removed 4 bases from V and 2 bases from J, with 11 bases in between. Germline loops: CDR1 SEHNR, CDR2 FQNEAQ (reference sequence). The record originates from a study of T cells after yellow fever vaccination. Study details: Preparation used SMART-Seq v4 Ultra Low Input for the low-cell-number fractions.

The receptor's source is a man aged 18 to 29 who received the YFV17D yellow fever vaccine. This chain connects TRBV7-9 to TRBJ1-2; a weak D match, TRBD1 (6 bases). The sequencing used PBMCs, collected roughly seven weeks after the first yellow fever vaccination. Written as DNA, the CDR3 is TGTGCCAGCAGCTGGCCGGACAGAAACTATGGCTACACCTTC. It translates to CASSWPDRNYGYTF.